The T cell receptor (beta chain) described here comes from a study of cytomegalovirus exposure and HLA in healthy donors. The PCR used 60 Vbeta and 13 Jbeta primers. The method was immunoSEQ multiplex PCR; TCRdb's version includes in-frame clones alone and lacks a portion of them. Here the sample spans roughly 200,000 clones, approximately 78% being singletons. This clone was detected only a few times. Its antigen remains unknown. Study-wide results and limits: Further analysis, carried out later, found HLA-associated TCR beta chains more clonally expanded than equally common other chains.

The sequenced material came from PBMCs. The source of this sequence is a middle-aged woman in good health and CMV-seronegative.

The CDR3 sequence: CASSLGLAGTIDTQYF. The CDR3 nucleotides read TGTGCCAGCAGCTTAGGCCTAGCGGGCACAATAGATACGCAGTATTTT. This chain connects TRBV11-2 to TRBJ2-3; TRBD2 aligns across 8 bases. The V and J ends lost 1 base and 5 bases, in that order; junction bases with no gene match: 8. The CDR3 has 16 amino acids. Germline-derived CDR1 and CDR2 are SGHAT and FQNNGV.